A single TCR beta chain is shown here with its context. Its antigen is not known. Each case's diagnosis was confirmed by two pathologists on H&E. This record belongs to a study of immune evolution from preneoplasia to lung adenocarcinoma. Study-level results: Later-stage lesions appeared to have more T cells, more diversity, less clonality.

CDR3 length: 15 residues. Germline V CDR1 and CDR2: SGDLS, YYNGEE. The trim removed 4 bases at V and 5 bases at J, leaving 8 bases unmatched. Libraries were prepared by immunoSEQ multiplex PCR; TCRdb keeps only in-frame clonotypes and omits some of them. The profile shows under 8,000 clones, 65% to 85% of them singletons. The chain couples TRBV9 to TRBJ2-5; 10 bases align to TRBD2. This TCR was sampled from a donor at least 70 years old with lung adenocarcinoma. Material for sequencing was FFPE adjacent normal lung tissue. CDR3 sequence reads: CASSRTAGGPETQYF. As DNA, the CDR3 is TGTGCCAGCAGCAGGACAGCGGGAGGGCCGGAGACCCAGTACTTC. Full variable domain (outside the CDR3, taken from reference TRBV9 and TRBJ2-5): DSGVTQTPKHLITATGQRVTLRCSPRSGDLSVYWYQQSLDQGLQFLIQYYNGEERAKGNILERFSAQQFPDLHSELNLSSLELGDSALYFCASSRTAGGPETQYFGPGTRLLVL.